This TCR beta chain was documented in a study of cytomegalovirus exposure and HLA in healthy donors. Overall study results and limits: Among TCR sequences, most were rare, though some public TCRs appeared in many donors. Presence/absence comparisons presumed near-even sequencing depth among donors. By HLA locus, TCR association rates varied in a later analysis, with DRB1 showing the most and HLA-C the fewest.

Germline CDR1 reads MNHNS; CDR2 reads SASEGT. The V end lost 11 bases, the J end lost 8 bases, and 12 bases lay between the germline ends. CDR3 length equals 10 residues. It was with 60 Vbeta and 13 Jbeta primers that the PCR ran. The method was immunoSEQ multiplex PCR; TCRdb's version includes in-frame clones alone and lacks a portion of them. This sample yields approximately 160,000 clones, of which 82% are seen a single time; roughly 1.5% belongs to the top ten. Note on this clone: Antigen unknown.

The clonotype comes from a male donor in good health and CMV-seronegative. The sequenced sample was PBMCs. This chain connects TRBV6-1 to TRBJ1-2; possibly TRBD1 for D (6 bases). The CDR3, as DNA: TGTGCCGGGGAGGGGGGAGGCTACACCTTC. It is translated as CAGEGGGYTF.